The clone carrying this T cell receptor beta chain was seen once. This sample is drawn from a study of blood T cell repertoires in COVID-19. CDR3 size: 12 residues. Germline V gene lookup returns CDR1 LNHDA and CDR2 SQIVND (reference sequence). Trimming left V 9 bases short and J 10 bases short, with 18 bases between. Libraries were prepared by immunoSEQ multiplex PCR; TCRdb keeps only in-frame clonotypes and omits some of them. Of some 270,000 clones listed, about 89% are singletons. The chain joins TRBV19 to TRBJ1-1, with D hard to call. The sequence derives from a woman aged 55-69 years who had recovered from COVID-19. The sequencing input was peripheral blood. The CDR3 nucleotides are TGTGCCAGCACCACGCCCGGTTTTCGAGCTTTCTTT. Protein sequence: CASTTPGFRAFF.